The T cell receptor (beta chain) under discussion was sequenced for a study of cytomegalovirus exposure and HLA in healthy donors. Study at large: Inside one of the first data releases sat tens of millions of unique TCRs taken from HLA-typed donors. Study findings and constraints: No immune exposure information besides CMV serostatus was available. Further analysis, carried out later, found HLA-associated TCR beta chains more clonally expanded than equally common other chains.

The length of the CDR3 is 14 residues. Per the germline V gene, CDR1 is MDHEN and CDR2 is SYDVKM. The V gene end was trimmed by 5 bases and the J gene end by 7 bases; junction bases not matched to a gene: 6. The PCR had 60 Vbeta and 13 Jbeta primers. Generated by immunoSEQ multiplex PCR, the TCRdb table keeps only in-frame clones and is missing some. The sample holds about 120,000 clones, about 10% seen once. To note about this clone: Its antigen is unidentified.

The chain has TRBV28 and TRBJ2-5; the match to TRBD1 covers 11 bases. The sequence was obtained from a young man in good health and CMV-seronegative. Material for sequencing was PBMCs. The CDR3 bases are TGTGCCAGCAGTACAGGACAGGGGGCCGGGACCCAGTACTTC. The encoded protein is CASSTGQGAGTQYF.